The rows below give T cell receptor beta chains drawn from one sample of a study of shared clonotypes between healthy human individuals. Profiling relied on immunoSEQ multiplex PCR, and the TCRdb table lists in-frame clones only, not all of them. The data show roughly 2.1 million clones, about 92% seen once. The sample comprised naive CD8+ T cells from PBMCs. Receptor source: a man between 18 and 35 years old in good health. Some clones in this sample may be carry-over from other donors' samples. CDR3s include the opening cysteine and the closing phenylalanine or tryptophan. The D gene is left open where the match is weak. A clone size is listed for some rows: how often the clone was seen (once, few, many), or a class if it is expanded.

CDR3nt: TGTGCCAGCAGCTTACTGGTGGGAGTGAGTGGATTGGATACGCAGTATTTT; CDR3aa: CASSLLVGVSGLDTQYF; d_gene: .; j_gene: TRBJ2-3; v_gene: TRBV7-9; abundance: once
CDR3nt: TGTGCCAGCTCAACTCCCCCTAGCGGGAGTCTCCCCTACGAGCAGTACTTC; CDR3aa: CASSTPPSGSLPYEQYF; d_gene: TRBD2; j_gene: TRBJ2-7; v_gene: TRBV18; abundance: .
CDR3nt: TGTGCCAGCAGAGGGGGCCGGGACAGGGGGGACACTGAAGCTTTCTTT; CDR3aa: CASRGGRDRGDTEAFF; d_gene: TRBD1; j_gene: TRBJ1-1; v_gene: TRBV25-1; abundance: .
CDR3nt: TGCGCCAGCAGTATCACAGGGGGCAACACTGAAGCTTTCTTT; CDR3aa: CASSITGGNTEAFF; d_gene: TRBD1; j_gene: TRBJ1-1; v_gene: TRBV23-1; abundance: .
CDR3nt: TGTGCCAGCAGCGGGACAGGGTATACTGAAGCTTTCTTT; CDR3aa: CASSGTGYTEAFF; d_gene: TRBD1; j_gene: TRBJ1-1; v_gene: TRBV11-3; abundance: .
CDR3nt: TGCGCCAGCAGCCAAGATGGGGGACAGATACAGTTTTTT; CDR3aa: CASSQDGGQIQFF; d_gene: TRBD1; j_gene: TRBJ2-3; v_gene: TRBV4-3; abundance: .
CDR3nt: TGTGCCAGCAGCGCGAGCGGGACAAGCTCCTACGAGCAGTACTTC; CDR3aa: CASSASGTSSYEQYF; d_gene: .; j_gene: TRBJ2-7; v_gene: TRBV9; abundance: .
CDR3nt: TGTGCCTGGAGTGTACTAGGTTGGAGAAACCAGGACAGGGTTTCCTACGAGCAGTACTTC; CDR3aa: CAWSVLGWRNQDRVSYEQYF; d_gene: TRBD1; j_gene: TRBJ2-7; v_gene: TRBV30; abundance: .
CDR3nt: TGCGCCAGCAGTGAGAAAGGGTTTCCCGGGGAGCTGTTTTTT; CDR3aa: CASSEKGFPGELFF; d_gene: .; j_gene: TRBJ2-2; v_gene: TRBV10-1; abundance: .
CDR3nt: TGTGCCAGCAGCCAAGTATGGCAGGGGAACACCGGGGAGCTGTTTTTT; CDR3aa: CASSQVWQGNTGELFF; d_gene: .; j_gene: TRBJ2-2; v_gene: TRBV14; abundance: once
CDR3nt: TGTGCCAGCAGCTTTTTGAACACTGAAGCTTTCTTT; CDR3aa: CASSFLNTEAFF; d_gene: .; j_gene: TRBJ1-1; v_gene: TRBV5-6; abundance: .
CDR3nt: TGTGCCAGTAGTATGCTACTCCATGCGCAGTCCCGGGGGAATCAGCCCCAGCATTTT; CDR3aa: CASSMLLHAQSRGNQPQHF; d_gene: .; j_gene: TRBJ1-5; v_gene: TRBV19; abundance: .
CDR3nt: TGTGCCAGCAGCTTCCTGGCATCGAGTGGAGGCTACACCTTC; CDR3aa: CASSFLASSGGYTF; d_gene: .; j_gene: TRBJ1-2; v_gene: TRBV11-2; abundance: .
CDR3nt: TGTGCCAGCTCAAATCTAAGGAAGCGGAGCCTCTACAATGAGCAGTTCTTC; CDR3aa: CASSNLRKRSLYNEQFF; d_gene: .; j_gene: TRBJ2-1; v_gene: TRBV27; abundance: .
CDR3nt: TGTGCCAGTAGTATACCGACTAGCGGGCTACCTACGGATGAGCAGTTCTTC; CDR3aa: CASSIPTSGLPTDEQFF; d_gene: TRBD2; j_gene: TRBJ2-1; v_gene: TRBV19; abundance: .
CDR3nt: TGTGCCAGCCGCTGGGAGGACGGTAATGAAAAACTGTTTTTT; CDR3aa: CASRWEDGNEKLFF; d_gene: .; j_gene: TRBJ1-4; v_gene: TRBV28; abundance: .
CDR3nt: TGTGCCAGCAGTTACTCGAGAACTAAAAACATTCAGTACTTC; CDR3aa: CASSYSRTKNIQYF; d_gene: .; j_gene: TRBJ2-4; v_gene: TRBV6-5; abundance: .
CDR3nt: TGTGCCAGCAGCTTAAGGGGGGACGAGCAGTACTTC; CDR3aa: CASSLRGDEQYF; d_gene: .; j_gene: TRBJ2-7; v_gene: TRBV11-2; abundance: .
CDR3nt: TGCGCCAGCAGCCAAACCGACAGGGTTTTTGAAGCTTTCTTT; CDR3aa: CASSQTDRVFEAFF; d_gene: TRBD1; j_gene: TRBJ1-1; v_gene: TRBV4-1; abundance: few
CDR3nt: TGTGCCAGCAGCTTAAGTTCTGGGGGGAGCTACGAGCAGTACTTC; CDR3aa: CASSLSSGGSYEQYF; d_gene: .; j_gene: TRBJ2-7; v_gene: TRBV7-9; abundance: .
CDR3nt: TGTGCCAGCAGCCGTGGGGCAGGGGCGAGCACTGAAGCTTTCTTT; CDR3aa: CASSRGAGASTEAFF; d_gene: .; j_gene: TRBJ1-1; v_gene: TRBV2; abundance: .
CDR3nt: TGTGCCAGCAGCGTAACTATATCATGGGGCTCAGGTGGCTACACCTTC; CDR3aa: CASSVTISWGSGGYTF; d_gene: .; j_gene: TRBJ1-2; v_gene: TRBV9; abundance: .
CDR3nt: TGCGCCAGCAGCCAAGATCCAGTGGGACTAGCGACCTCCTACGAGCAGTACTTC; CDR3aa: CASSQDPVGLATSYEQYF; d_gene: TRBD2; j_gene: TRBJ2-7; v_gene: TRBV4-1; abundance: .
CDR3nt: TGTGCCAGCAGCTTGTCGTATGGTAACAATGAGCAGTTCTTC; CDR3aa: CASSLSYGNNEQFF; d_gene: .; j_gene: TRBJ2-1; v_gene: TRBV11-2; abundance: .
CDR3nt: TGTGCCAGCAGTTGGTTCGGAGACACTGAAGCTTTCTTT; CDR3aa: CASSWFGDTEAFF; d_gene: .; j_gene: TRBJ1-1; v_gene: TRBV27; abundance: .
CDR3nt: TGCGCCAGCAGCTCGGGACCCCGAGTGGATACGCAGTATTTT; CDR3aa: CASSSGPRVDTQYF; d_gene: .; j_gene: TRBJ2-3; v_gene: TRBV5-1; abundance: .
CDR3nt: TGCGCCAGCAGCCAAGATCCCAGGGGGCAGTGGGAGACCCAGTACTTC; CDR3aa: CASSQDPRGQWETQYF; d_gene: TRBD1; j_gene: TRBJ2-5; v_gene: TRBV4-1; abundance: .
CDR3nt: TGCAGCATCAACACGGGGGGCGACTATGGCTACACCTTC; CDR3aa: CSINTGGDYGYTF; d_gene: .; j_gene: TRBJ1-2; v_gene: TRBV29-1; abundance: .
CDR3nt: TGTGCCAGCAGCCTACGGATAGCGACCACAGATACGCAGTATTTT; CDR3aa: CASSLRIATTDTQYF; d_gene: .; j_gene: TRBJ2-3; v_gene: TRBV7-8; abundance: once
CDR3nt: TGTGCCAGCAGCCCCCGGGACTACAATGAGCAGTTCTTC; CDR3aa: CASSPRDYNEQFF; d_gene: .; j_gene: TRBJ2-1; v_gene: TRBV9; abundance: .
CDR3nt: TGCGCCAGTGCGGGGACAGGGGGCCATCAGCCCCAGCATTTT; CDR3aa: CASAGTGGHQPQHF; d_gene: TRBD1; j_gene: TRBJ1-5; v_gene: TRBV10-1; abundance: .
CDR3nt: TGCGCCAGCAGCCGCATAGCGGGGAGCACAGATACGCAGTATTTT; CDR3aa: CASSRIAGSTDTQYF; d_gene: TRBD2; j_gene: TRBJ2-3; v_gene: TRBV4-1; abundance: .
CDR3nt: TGTGCCAGCAGGGGAACTAGCGGGAGAGGCGTATGGAATGAGCAGTTCTTC; CDR3aa: CASRGTSGRGVWNEQFF; d_gene: TRBD2; j_gene: TRBJ2-1; v_gene: TRBV7-9; abundance: once
CDR3nt: TGCAGCGTTCGAGCGGGAGAAATGGGCGAGCAGTACTTC; CDR3aa: CSVRAGEMGEQYF; d_gene: TRBD2; j_gene: TRBJ2-7; v_gene: TRBV29-1; abundance: .
CDR3nt: TGTGCCAGCTGCCCCTTTCGCGGGAGCTCCTACAATGAGCAGTTCTTC; CDR3aa: CASCPFRGSSYNEQFF; d_gene: TRBD2; j_gene: TRBJ2-1; v_gene: TRBV9; abundance: .
CDR3nt: TGCGCCAGCAGTGAGTCGTCGTCTTCTAGCCGGACATACGAGCAGTACTTC; CDR3aa: CASSESSSSSRTYEQYF; d_gene: .; j_gene: TRBJ2-7; v_gene: TRBV10-2; abundance: once
CDR3nt: TGTGCCAGCAGTGGAAAGCAGGGGGTTCAGCCCCAGCATTTT; CDR3aa: CASSGKQGVQPQHF; d_gene: TRBD1; j_gene: TRBJ1-5; v_gene: TRBV6-1; abundance: .